This entry describes one T cell receptor (beta chain). The antigen remains undetermined. Other DNA sequences within the sample encode an identical CDR3. The data derive from a study of shared clonotypes between healthy human individuals. Overall study results and limits: A handful of donors shared around 5% of their naive CD4 clonotypes.

Into CD45RA+ naive and CD45RA-negative memory subsets, the CD4+ cells were split. Germline V gene sequence: CDR1 LGHNA, CDR2 YNFKEQ. V dropped 0 bases and J dropped 5 bases, with 13 bases sitting between them. The CDR3 sequence is 15 residues long. TCRdb keeps only in-frame clones here, not all; method: immunoSEQ multiplex PCR. The sample yields about 2.4 million clones, roughly 93% seen once. V is TRBV4-2 and J is TRBJ1-2; no definite D call. Material for sequencing was naive CD4+ T cells from PBMCs. The subset: CD45RA+ positively selected. The sequence was collected from a man aged 18 to 30 in good health. Some clones in this sample may be carry-over from other donors' samples. CDR3 region: CASSQDSGVGYGYTF. CDR3 DNA sequence: TGTGCCAGCAGCCAAGATTCTGGGGTAGGATATGGCTACACCTTC.